The sequence of this T cell receptor beta chain was determined in a study of blood T cell repertoires in COVID-19. Whole-study context: Acute and convalescent COVID-19 specimens originated in the United States, Italy and Spain. Sample material is recorded as cDNA or gDNA derived from T cells, B-cell-depleted T cells, or PBMCs.

The authors' processing: Reference gene primer amplification yielded estimated nucleated cell counts. Repertoires were generated with immunoSEQ multiplex PCR, while TCRdb's copy carries only in-frame clones and drops some. The DNA was the basis for D and trimming; V, J and clone size are from that table. The sample gives a few hundred thousand clones, roughly four fifths of which show up once; roughly 3.4% is in the top ten. The material sequenced was peripheral blood. This clonotype was sampled from a woman between 18 and 30 years old with acute or convalescent COVID-19.

CDR3 DNA: TGTGCCAGCACCCTATGGGGGACTAGCGGATACAATGAGCAGTTCTTC. This translates into CASTLWGTSGYNEQFF. J is TRBJ2-1 and V is TRBV7-2, with 11 nucleotides matching TRBD2. The CDR3 runs 16 residues. V was pared by 7 bases and J by 4 bases, with 9 bases of the junction left unmatched. Germline loops: CDR1 SGHTA, CDR2 FQGNSA.